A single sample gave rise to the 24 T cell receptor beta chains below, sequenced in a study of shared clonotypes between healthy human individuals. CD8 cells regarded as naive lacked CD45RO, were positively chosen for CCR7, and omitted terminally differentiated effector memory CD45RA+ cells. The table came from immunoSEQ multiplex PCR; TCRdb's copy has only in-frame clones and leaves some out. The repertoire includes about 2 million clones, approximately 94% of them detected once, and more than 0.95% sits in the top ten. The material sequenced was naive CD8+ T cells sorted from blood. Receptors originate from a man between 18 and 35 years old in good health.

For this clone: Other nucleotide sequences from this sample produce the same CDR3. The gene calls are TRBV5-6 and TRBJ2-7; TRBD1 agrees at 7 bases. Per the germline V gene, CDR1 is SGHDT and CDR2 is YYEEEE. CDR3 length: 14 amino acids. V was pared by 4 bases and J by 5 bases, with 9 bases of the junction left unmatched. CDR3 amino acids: CASSLATGRDEQYF. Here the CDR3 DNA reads TGTGCCAGCAGCCTGGCGACAGGGCGAGACGAGCAGTACTTC.

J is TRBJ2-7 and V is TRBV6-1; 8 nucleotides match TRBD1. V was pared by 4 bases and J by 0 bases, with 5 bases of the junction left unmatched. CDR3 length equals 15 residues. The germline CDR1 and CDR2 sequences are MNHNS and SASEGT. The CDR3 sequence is CASSVGQGSSYEQYF. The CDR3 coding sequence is TGTGCCAGCAGTGTAGGACAGGGAAGCTCCTACGAGCAGTACTTC.

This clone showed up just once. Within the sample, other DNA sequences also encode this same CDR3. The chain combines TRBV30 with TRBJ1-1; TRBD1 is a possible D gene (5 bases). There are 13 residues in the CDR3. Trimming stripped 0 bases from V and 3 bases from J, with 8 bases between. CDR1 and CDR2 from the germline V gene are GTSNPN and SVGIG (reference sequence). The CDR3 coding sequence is TGTGCCTGGAGTGTGGGGGGGGACACTGAAGCTTTCTTT. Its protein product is CAWSVGGDTEAFF.

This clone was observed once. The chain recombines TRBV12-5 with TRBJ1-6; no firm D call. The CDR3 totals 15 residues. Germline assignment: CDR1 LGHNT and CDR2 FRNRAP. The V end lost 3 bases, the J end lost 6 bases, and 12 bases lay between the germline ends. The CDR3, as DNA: TGTGCTAGTGGTTTTACCGGATCCGGTAATTCACCCCTCCACTTT. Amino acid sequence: CASGFTGSGNSPLHF.

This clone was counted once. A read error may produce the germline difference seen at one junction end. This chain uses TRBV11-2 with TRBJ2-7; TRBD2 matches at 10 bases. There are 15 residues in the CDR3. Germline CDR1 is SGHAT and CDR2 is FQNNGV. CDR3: CASRLGAGGSSEQYF. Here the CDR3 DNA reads TGTGCCAGCAGGTTGGGAGCGGGAGGGTCCTCCGAGCAGTACTTC.

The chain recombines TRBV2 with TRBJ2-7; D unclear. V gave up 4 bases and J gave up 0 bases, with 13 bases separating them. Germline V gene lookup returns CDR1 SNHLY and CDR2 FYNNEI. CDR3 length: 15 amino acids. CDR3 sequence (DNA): TGTGCCAGCAGTGGAACAACTGGTATCTCCTACGAGCAGTACTTC. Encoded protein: CASSGTTGISYEQYF.

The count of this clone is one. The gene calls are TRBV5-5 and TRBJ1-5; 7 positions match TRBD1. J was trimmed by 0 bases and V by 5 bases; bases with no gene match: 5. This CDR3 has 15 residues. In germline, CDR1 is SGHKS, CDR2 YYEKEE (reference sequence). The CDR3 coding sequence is TGTGCCAGCAGTCCGGACAGGAATAGCAATCAGCCCCAGCATTTT. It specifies CASSPDRNSNQPQHF.

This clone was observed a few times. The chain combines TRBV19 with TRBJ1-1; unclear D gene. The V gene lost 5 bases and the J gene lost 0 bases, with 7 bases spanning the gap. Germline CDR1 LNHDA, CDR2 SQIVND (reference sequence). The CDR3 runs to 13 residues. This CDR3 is CASSQIMNTEAFF. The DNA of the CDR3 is TGTGCCAGTAGTCAGATTATGAACACTGAAGCTTTCTTT.

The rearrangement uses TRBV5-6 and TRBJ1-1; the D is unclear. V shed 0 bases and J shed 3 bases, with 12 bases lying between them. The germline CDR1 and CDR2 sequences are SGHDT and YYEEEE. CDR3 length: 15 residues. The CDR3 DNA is TGTGCCAGCAGCTTGGAGCGGCACGGAGACACTGAAGCTTTCTTT. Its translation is CASSLERHGDTEAFF.

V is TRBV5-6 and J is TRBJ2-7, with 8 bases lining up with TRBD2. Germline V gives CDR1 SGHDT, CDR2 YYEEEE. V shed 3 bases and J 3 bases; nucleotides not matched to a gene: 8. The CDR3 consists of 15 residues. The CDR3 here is CASSSERELGYEQYF. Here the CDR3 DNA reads TGTGCCAGCAGCTCCGAGCGGGAGTTGGGCTACGAGCAGTACTTC.

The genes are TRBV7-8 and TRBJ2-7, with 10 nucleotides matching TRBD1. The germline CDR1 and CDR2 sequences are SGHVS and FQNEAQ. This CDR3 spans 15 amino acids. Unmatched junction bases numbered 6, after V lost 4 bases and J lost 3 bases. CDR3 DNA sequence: TGTGCCAGCAGCTGGGGGACAGGGGCCCTCTACGAGCAGTACTTC. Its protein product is CASSWGTGALYEQYF.

The CDR3 DNA is TGCGCCAGCAGCCAAACCCGGGACCAAGAAGGGGGGAATGAGCAGTTCTTC. It is translated as CASSQTRDQEGGNEQFF. V gene TRBV4-3 combines with J gene TRBJ2-1, with D perhaps assigned TRBD1 or TRBD2 (6 bases each). Germline CDR1 LGHNA, CDR2 YSLEER. The CDR3 totals 17 residues. With 2 bases removed from V and 7 bases from J, the gap between germline ends came to 21 bases.

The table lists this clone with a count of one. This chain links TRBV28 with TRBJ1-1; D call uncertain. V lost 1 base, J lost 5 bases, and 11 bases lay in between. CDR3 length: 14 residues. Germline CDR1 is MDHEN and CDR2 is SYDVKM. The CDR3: CASSLFRVGTEAFF. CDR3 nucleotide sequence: TGTGCCAGCAGTTTATTTCGGGTCGGTACTGAAGCTTTCTTT.

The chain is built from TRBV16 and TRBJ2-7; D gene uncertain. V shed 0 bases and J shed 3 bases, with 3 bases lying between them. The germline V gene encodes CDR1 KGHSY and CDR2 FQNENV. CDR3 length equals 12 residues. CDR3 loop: CASSQSIYEQYF. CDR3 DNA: TGTGCCAGCAGCCAATCGATCTACGAGCAGTACTTC.

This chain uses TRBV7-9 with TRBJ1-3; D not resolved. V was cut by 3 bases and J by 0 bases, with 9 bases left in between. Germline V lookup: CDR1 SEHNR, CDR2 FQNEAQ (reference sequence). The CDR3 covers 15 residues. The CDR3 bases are TGTGCCAGCAGCTTCGAGGCTGTCTCTGGAAACACCATATATTTT. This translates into CASSFEAVSGNTIYF. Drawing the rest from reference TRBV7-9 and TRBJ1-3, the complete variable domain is DTGVSQNPRHKITKRGQNVTFRCDPISEHNRLYWYRQTLGQGPEFLTYFQNEAQLEKSRLLSDRFSAERPKGSFSTLEIQRTEQGDSAMYLCASSFEAVSGNTIYFGEGSWLTVV.

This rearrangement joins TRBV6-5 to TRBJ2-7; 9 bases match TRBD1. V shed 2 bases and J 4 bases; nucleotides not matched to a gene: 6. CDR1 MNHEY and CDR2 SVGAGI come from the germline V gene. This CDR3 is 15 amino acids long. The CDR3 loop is CASSYGTGPYYEQYF. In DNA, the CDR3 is TGTGCCAGCAGTTACGGGACAGGGCCTTATTACGAGCAGTACTTC.

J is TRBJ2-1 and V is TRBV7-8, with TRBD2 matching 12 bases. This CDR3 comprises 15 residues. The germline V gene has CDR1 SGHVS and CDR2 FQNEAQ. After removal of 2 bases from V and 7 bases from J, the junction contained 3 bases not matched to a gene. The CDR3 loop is CASSLRLAGGNEQFF. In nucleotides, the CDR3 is TGTGCCAGCAGCTTAAGGCTAGCGGGAGGGAATGAGCAGTTCTTC.

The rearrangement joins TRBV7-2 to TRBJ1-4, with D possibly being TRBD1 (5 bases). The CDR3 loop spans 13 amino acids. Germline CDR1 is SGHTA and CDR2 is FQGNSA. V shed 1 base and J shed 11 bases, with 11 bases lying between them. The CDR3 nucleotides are TGTGCCAGCAGCTTAGAAGTAGGGGAGAAACTGTTTTTT. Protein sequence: CASSLEVGEKLFF.

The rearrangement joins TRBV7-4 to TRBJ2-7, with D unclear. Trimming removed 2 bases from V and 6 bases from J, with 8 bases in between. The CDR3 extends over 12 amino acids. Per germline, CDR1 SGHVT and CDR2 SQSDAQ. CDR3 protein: CASSLRASEQYF. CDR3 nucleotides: TGTGCCAGCAGCTTAAGGGCGAGCGAGCAGTACTTC.

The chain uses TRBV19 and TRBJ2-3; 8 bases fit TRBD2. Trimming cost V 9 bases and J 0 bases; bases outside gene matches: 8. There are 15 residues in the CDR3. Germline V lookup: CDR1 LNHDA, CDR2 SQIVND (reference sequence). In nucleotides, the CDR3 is TGTGCCAGCAAAGCGGGAGCCCTCAGCACAGATACGCAGTATTTT. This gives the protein CASKAGALSTDTQYF.

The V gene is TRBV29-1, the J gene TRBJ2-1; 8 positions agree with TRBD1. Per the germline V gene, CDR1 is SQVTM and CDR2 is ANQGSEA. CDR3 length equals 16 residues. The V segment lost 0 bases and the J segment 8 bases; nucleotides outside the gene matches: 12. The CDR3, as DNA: TGCAGCGTTGAAGATGGTCAGGGGGCTCGTAGCGATGAGCAGTTCTTC. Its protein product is CSVEDGQGARSDEQFF.

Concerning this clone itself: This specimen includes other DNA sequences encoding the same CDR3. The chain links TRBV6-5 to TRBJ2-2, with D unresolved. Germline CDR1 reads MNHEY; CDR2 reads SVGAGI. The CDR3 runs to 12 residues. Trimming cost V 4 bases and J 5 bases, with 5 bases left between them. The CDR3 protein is CASSSPTGELFF. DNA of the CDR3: TGTGCCAGCAGTTCCCCGACCGGGGAGCTGTTTTTT.

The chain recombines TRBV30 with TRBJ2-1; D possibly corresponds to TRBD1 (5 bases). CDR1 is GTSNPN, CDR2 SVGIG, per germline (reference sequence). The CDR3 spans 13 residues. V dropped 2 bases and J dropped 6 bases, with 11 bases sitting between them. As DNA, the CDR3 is TGTGCCTGGAGTCCGACAGTGAGCAATGAGCAGTTCTTC. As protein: CAWSPTVSNEQFF.

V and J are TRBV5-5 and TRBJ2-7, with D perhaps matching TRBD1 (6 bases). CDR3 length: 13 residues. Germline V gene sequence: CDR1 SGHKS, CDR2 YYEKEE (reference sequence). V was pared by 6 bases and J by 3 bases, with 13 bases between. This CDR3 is CASTSPGVYEQYF. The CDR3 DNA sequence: TGTGCCAGCACCTCCCCAGGGGTCTACGAGCAGTACTTC.